This is a list of T cell receptor beta chains from one sample in a study of T cell clones after liver transplantation. Sequencing used immunoSEQ multiplex PCR; TCRdb keeps in-frame clones, though not all of them. Among roughly 120,000 clones listed, 90% were seen once. The sample was CD4+ T cells from blood, taken 12 months after liver transplant. The receptor set was obtained from a human patient who received a liver transplant. Some of the T cells may derive from the graft donor. Both conserved end residues are trimmed from each CDR3. Each record gives: clone size, V gene, CDR3 length, J gene, CDR3 protein. Not all rows give a size; the values are once, few, many and, for expanded clones, a class.

.	TRBV5-6	10	TRBJ1-1	ASSPARGGAF
.	TRBV5-1	14	TRBJ2-1	ASSYGLAGGGNEQF
.	TRBV20-1	9	TRBJ2-5	SARSVETQY
.	TRBV29-1	16	TRBJ2-2	SVPYPERPGRVPGELF
few	TRBV6-1	13	TRBJ2-2	ASSETGWGAGELF
.	TRBV10-3	14	TRBJ1-3	AISETGSESGNTIY
.	TRBV18	13	TRBJ2-3	ASSPSFGSTDTQY
.	TRBV9	12	TRBJ1-1	ASSVDPTRTEAF
.	TRBV20-1	9	TRBJ2-5	SALFQETQY
.	TRBV9	10	TRBJ2-1	ASSGQTSGRF
.	TRBV5-1	12	TRBJ2-7	ASSPAGGSYEQY
.	TRBV6-1	11	TRBJ2-5	ASSEVNGRTQY
.	TRBV9	12	TRBJ2-7	ASSVGSKSYEQY
.	TRBV25-1	11	TRBJ1-4	ASGTGMGEKLF
.	TRBV9	13	TRBJ1-2	ASNQDGSDNYGYT
.	TRBV25-1	11	TRBJ1-4	ASSSGRGEKLF
.	TRBV19	15	TRBJ1-3	ASSIPTGQTKGNTIY
.	TRBV7-6	11	TRBJ1-5	ASSLGPGQPQH
once	TRBV19	13	TRBJ2-3	ASSRDSSFTDTQY
.	TRBV6-1	12	TRBJ1-3	ASSQDPSGNTIY
.	TRBV20-1	9	TRBJ2-1	SARIRNEQF
.	TRBV27	11	TRBJ1-5	ASWGSFNQPQH
.	TRBV2	12	TRBJ2-7	ASTGGRGTYEQY
.	TRBV9	14	TRBJ2-2	ASSVDSGVVTGELF
.	TRBV19	11	TRBJ2-2	ASRQGSTGELF
.	TRBV4-3	13	TRBJ2-1	ASSQQGAGYNEQF
.	TRBV6-5	13	TRBJ2-3	ASSYRAQVTDTQY
once	TRBV6-5	14	TRBJ2-7	ASSYGRERSSYEQY
.	TRBV5-8	15	TRBJ2-6	ASSPAGRDSGANVLT
.	TRBV28	15	TRBJ1-2	ASSLWGAGGSNYGYT
.	TRBV4-3	13	TRBJ2-7	ASSQDDPGNYEQY
.	TRBV5-4	13	TRBJ2-7	ASSPAGTEDYEQY
.	TRBV2	12	TRBJ1-1	ASRVEATETEAF
.	TRBV7-9	14	TRBJ2-3	ASSLGDRGRSDTQY
.	TRBV7-2	15	TRBJ2-2	ASSLPRQGAMTGELF
once	TRBV28	13	TRBJ1-3	ASSFGRGSGNTIY
.	TRBV11-3	11	TRBJ2-1	ASSLFPLGEQF
.	TRBV5-1	13	TRBJ2-2	ASSPRVPGPGELF
.	TRBV10-1	13	TRBJ2-1	ASSDLGSGANEQF
few	TRBV4-2	9	TRBJ2-1	ASSPDNEQF
.	TRBV2	14	TRBJ2-3	ASRSAGDGGRDTQY
few	TRBV18	14	TRBJ2-7	ASSPPGGFSSYEQY
.	TRBV7-8	15	TRBJ1-5	ASSLTTGDRSNQPQH
.	TRBV11-2	12	TRBJ2-2	ASSLGRGIGELF
once	TRBV7-2	12	TRBJ2-7	ASSLAVNSYEQY
.	TRBV5-1	12	.	ASRPGTGGSEQY
.	TRBV9	13	TRBJ1-3	ASSVGGKAGNTIY
.	TRBV5-1	14	TRBJ1-5	ASSLGQGGSNQPQH
.	TRBV28	13	TRBJ1-4	ASSLEGAGNEKLF
.	TRBV10-3	10	TRBJ2-7	AISLGSYEQY
.	TRBV5-8	13	TRBJ1-1	ASSIFRTGVTEAF
.	TRBV11-2	12	TRBJ2-7	ASSLVLGGDEQY
.	TRBV7-2	12	TRBJ2-7	ASSPGGSSYEQY
.	TRBV4-2	14	TRBJ2-5	ASSQAGTGGEETQY
.	TRBV10-3	11	TRBJ1-4	ATRARDGEKLF
.	TRBV28	10	TRBJ1-2	ASSLNSYGYT
.	TRBV7-2	13	TRBJ1-1	ASRNPRGGLTEAF
once	TRBV6-5	10	TRBJ1-6	ASSVVNSPLH
.	TRBV7-9	11	TRBJ1-2	ASSLGQGYGYT